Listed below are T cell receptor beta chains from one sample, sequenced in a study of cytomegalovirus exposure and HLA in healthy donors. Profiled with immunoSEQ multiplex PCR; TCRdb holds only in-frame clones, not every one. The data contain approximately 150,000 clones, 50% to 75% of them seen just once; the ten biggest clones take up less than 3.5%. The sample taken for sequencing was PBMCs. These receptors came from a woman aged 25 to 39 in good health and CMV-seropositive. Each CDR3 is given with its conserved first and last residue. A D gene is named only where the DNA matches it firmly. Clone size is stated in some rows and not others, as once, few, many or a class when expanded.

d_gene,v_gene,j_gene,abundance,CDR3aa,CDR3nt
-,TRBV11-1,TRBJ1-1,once,CASSQGGFEAFF,TGTGCCAGCAGCCAAGGCGGGTTTGAAGCTTTCTTT
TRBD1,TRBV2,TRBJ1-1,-,CASRYGGRGPEAFF,TGTGCCAGTCGCTACGGGGGCAGGGGGCCTGAAGCTTTCTTT
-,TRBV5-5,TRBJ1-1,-,CASSSGQTNTEAFF,TGTGCCAGCAGCTCCGGACAGACGAACACTGAAGCTTTCTTT
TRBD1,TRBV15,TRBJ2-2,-,CATSRDRTGSVTGELFF,TGTGCCACCAGCAGAGATCGGACAGGGTCAGTCACCGGGGAGCTGTTTTTT
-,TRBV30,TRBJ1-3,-,CAWTAASLGNTIYF,TGTGCCTGGACAGCGGCATCACTGGGAAACACCATATATTTT
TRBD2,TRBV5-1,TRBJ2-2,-,CASSLGLAGNTGELFF,TGCGCCAGCAGCTTGGGACTAGCGGGGAACACCGGGGAGCTGTTTTTT
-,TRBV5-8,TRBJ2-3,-,CASSFLTLRHEDTQYF,TGTGCCAGCAGCTTCCTCACACTACGCCACGAAGATACGCAGTATTTT
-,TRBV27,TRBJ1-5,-,CASSALDRGDQPQHF,TGTGCCAGCAGTGCTTTGGACAGAGGAGATCAGCCCCAGCATTTT
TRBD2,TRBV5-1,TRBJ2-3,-,CASSRYTSGGTDTQYF,TGCGCCAGCAGCCGGTACACTAGCGGGGGCACAGATACGCAGTATTTT
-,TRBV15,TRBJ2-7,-,CATSSLPVPEEQYF,TGTGCCACCAGCAGCCTCCCAGTCCCCGAAGAGCAGTACTTC
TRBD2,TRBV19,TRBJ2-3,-,CASSIPGLAGGDTQYF,TGTGCCAGTAGTATACCCGGACTAGCGGGGGGAGATACGCAGTATTTT
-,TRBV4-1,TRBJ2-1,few,CASRASGVNEQFF,TGCGCCAGCAGAGCGTCGGGGGTCAATGAGCAGTTCTTC
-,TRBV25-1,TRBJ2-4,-,CASSESQSPAKNIQYF,TGTGCCAGCAGTGAGTCTCAAAGCCCCGCCAAAAACATTCAGTACTTC
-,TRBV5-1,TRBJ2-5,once,CASSRGFEETQYF,TGCGCCAGCAGCAGGGGCTTTGAAGAGACCCAGTACTTC
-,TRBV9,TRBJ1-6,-,CASSQFQGTSPLHF,TGTGCCAGCAGCCAATTCCAGGGGACCTCACCCCTCCACTTT
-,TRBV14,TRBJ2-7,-,CASSHGGQSYEQYF,TGTGCCAGCAGCCATGGCGGACAGTCCTACGAGCAGTACTTC
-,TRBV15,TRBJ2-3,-,CATSRRRDGADTQYF,TGTGCCACCAGCAGACGGCGGGACGGGGCAGATACGCAGTATTTT